The 30 T cell receptor beta chains below come from one sample, sequenced in a study of regulatory T cells in long-lasting Graves disease. For TCR beta, libraries came from iRepertoire HTBI primers and Arm-PCR of CDR3 regions. TCRdb recomputed calls from the multiplex PCR reads with MiXCR, one row per CDR3 protein. Among 500,000 to 800,000 distinct CDR3 sequences listed, around 30% were seen once. This sample's time point: persistent/refractory GD, antithyroid drugs over 5 years with positive TRAb. Making the TCR library involved RNA that had been extracted from PBMCs. Source: peripheral blood mononuclear cells (PBMCs), taken when the disease was refractory, from a patient treated with antithyroid drugs. These receptors originate from a female donor with Graves disease.

This clonotype was detected a few times. V gene TRBV15 combines with J gene TRBJ1-5; possibly TRBD1 for D (6 bases). Germline assignment: CDR1 LNHNV and CDR2 YYDKDF (reference sequence). Between the trimmed V and J ends, which lost 6 bases and 6 bases, there was a span of 15 bases. The CDR3 is 14 amino acids. CDR3: CATRTAGAGQPQHF. The CDR3 nucleotides read TGTGCCACCAGAACCGCAGGGGCGGGTCAGCCCCAGCATTTT.

This clonotype was seen only once. The rearrangement joins TRBV19 to TRBJ1-5; D not resolved. The CDR3 spans 15 residues. CDR1 and CDR2 (germline): LNHDA, SQIVND (reference sequence). Deletions cut 0 bases from V and 2 bases from J, with 8 bases between. The DNA for the CDR3 is TGTGCCAGTAGTATAGATGGGATTGGCAATCAGCCCCAGCATTTT. Translation gives CASSIDGIGNQPQHF.

The chain uses TRBV28 and TRBJ2-2, with D possibly being TRBD1 (5 bases). The CDR3 is 13 residues long. Trimming took off 8 bases at V and 6 bases at J, with 13 bases between the two ends. Germline loops: CDR1 MDHEN, CDR2 SYDVKM. The CDR3 here is CASRRVAAGELFF. In nucleotides, the CDR3 is TGTGCCAGCCGCAGGGTGGCGGCCGGGGAGCTGTTTTTT.

The J gene is TRBJ1-2, the V gene TRBV29-1, with 9 bases that match TRBD1. V was clipped by 4 bases and J by 4 bases; unmatched bases: 7. The CDR3 spans 14 residues. CDR1 SQVTM and CDR2 ANQGSEA come from the germline V gene. Here the CDR3 reads CSVVGTGTGYGYTF. In DNA, the CDR3 is TGCAGCGTTGTAGGGACAGGGACTGGCTATGGCTACACCTTC.

This clonotype appeared many times. V usage is TRBV5-1 and J usage is TRBJ1-1; D is perhaps TRBD1 (6 bases). Germline V lookup: CDR1 SGHRS, CDR2 YFSETQ. Trimming removed 4 bases from V and 12 bases from J, with 16 bases in between. There are 12 residues in the CDR3. CDR3 DNA sequence: TGCGCCAGCAGCCCCGAGACAGGAGAAACTTTCTTT. It translates to CASSPETGETFF.

This sequence joins TRBV27 and TRBJ2-7; 12 bases match TRBD1. This CDR3 has 15 residues. Germline CDR1 and CDR2: MNHEY and SMNVEV (reference sequence). The J segment lost 9 bases and the V segment lost 5 bases, leaving 11 bases of the junction unmatched. CDR3 in amino acids: CASSTTRDRGQVQYF. The DNA of the CDR3 is TGTGCCAGCAGTACTACCCGGGACAGGGGGCAGGTGCAGTACTTC.

This clonotype occurred many times. CDR3 loop: CASSVVGSGANVLTF. CDR3 DNA sequence: TGTGCCAGCAGCGTAGTGGGCTCTGGGGCCAACGTCCTGACTTTC. This chain uses TRBV9 with TRBJ2-6; no definite D call. Germline V gives CDR1 SGDLS, CDR2 YYNGEE. The V and J ends lost 0 bases and 0 bases respectively, with 4 bases between them. This CDR3 comprises 15 residues.

The chain is built from TRBV12-3 or TRBV12-4 and TRBJ2-5; 14 bases agree with TRBD2. The CDR3 is 16 residues long. V was pared by 9 bases and J by 7 bases, with 13 bases of the junction left unmatched. The CDR3 DNA reads TGTGCCAGTAGAAGTGGGGGACTAGCGGGAGTACGGACCCAGTACTTC. Translating gives CASRSGGLAGVRTQYF.

This chain uses TRBV6-1 with TRBJ2-7, with 8 bases lining up with TRBD1. The V gene's germline CDR1 is MNHNS and CDR2 SASEGT. The ends lost 5 bases at V and 3 bases at J; junction bases unmatched: 12. The CDR3 runs 16 residues. The CDR3 protein is CASSTPTGEDLYEQYF. CDR3 bases: TGTGCCAGCAGTACACCGACAGGGGAGGACCTCTACGAGCAGTACTTC.

The chain combines TRBV18 with TRBJ1-5, with 12 bases fitting TRBD1. CDR1 KGHSH and CDR2 LQKENI come from the germline V gene. CDR3 length: 15 amino acids. With V trimmed by 3 bases and J by 6 bases, 3 bases remained unmatched. CDR3 sequence (DNA): TGTGCCAGCTCACCCGGGACAGGGGGCATTCAGCCCCAGCATTTT. The encoded protein is CASSPGTGGIQPQHF.

V gene TRBV12-3 or TRBV12-4 combines with J gene TRBJ2-3, with D unclear. The V and J ends lost 5 bases and 1 base respectively, with 16 bases between them. The CDR3 covers 16 residues. The CDR3 loop is CASSLDGHRRTDTQYF. DNA of the CDR3: TGTGCCAGCAGTCTCGATGGTCACCGGCGCACAGATACGCAGTATTTT.

About this clonotype itself: At one boundary the junction diverges from the germline segment, which might be a read error. The chain couples TRBV6-4 to TRBJ1-1; D is unclear. This CDR3 has 15 amino acids. Germline V lookup: CDR1 MRHNA, CDR2 SNTAGT. The CDR3 bases are TGTGCCAGCAGTTACTCTGGCCGTATGAACACTGAAGCTTTCTTT. This gives the protein CASSYSGRMNTEAFF.

The chain joins TRBV5-4 to TRBJ2-7; D is undetermined. The germline V gene encodes CDR1 SGHNT and CDR2 YYREEE (reference sequence). With 0 bases removed from V and 3 bases from J, the gap between germline ends came to 7 bases. This CDR3 has 13 residues. The CDR3 reads CASSLERHYEQYF. CDR3 DNA: TGTGCCAGCAGCTTGGAGAGGCACTACGAGCAGTACTTC.

This clonotype was seen at least ten times. The CDR3 DNA sequence: TGTGCCAGCAGCACCGGCAGCACCGGGGAGCTGTTTTTT. This codes for CASSTGSTGELFF. This chain uses TRBV2 with TRBJ2-2; D unresolved. Germline V gene data show CDR1 as SNHLY and CDR2 as FYNNEI. The germline V and J ends were trimmed by 6 bases and 4 bases, with 9 bases remaining between them. The CDR3 totals 13 residues.

The chain is built from TRBV19 and TRBJ1-2; D gene ambiguous. CDR3 size: 14 residues. Germline assignment: CDR1 LNHDA and CDR2 SQIVND (reference sequence). The V end was cut by 0 bases, the J end by 6 bases, with 11 bases between. The CDR3 DNA sequence: TGTGCCAGTAGTATAGATCTTAGGCAAGATGGCTACACCTTC. This sequence encodes CASSIDLRQDGYTF.

Note on this clonotype: One end of the junction is discordant with germline, which a read error may explain. This sequence joins TRBV5-1 and TRBJ1-1; TRBD1 matches 8 bases. The CDR3 runs 13 residues. CDR1 and CDR2 (germline): SGHRS, YFSETQ. The CDR3 here is CASSTRGLGEAFF. CDR3 nucleotide sequence: TGTGCCAGCAGCACCAGGGGGCTGGGTGAAGCTTTCTTT.

The chain uses TRBV30 and TRBJ2-5; tentative D call: TRBD2 (7 bases). V lost 5 bases to trimming and J lost 0 bases, with 16 bases between them. CDR1 and CDR2 (germline): GTSNPN, SVGIG (reference sequence). The CDR3 sequence is 15 residues long. The chain's CDR3 is CAWGERGRDQETQYF. DNA for the CDR3: TGTGCCTGGGGAGAGAGGGGGAGGGACCAAGAGACCCAGTACTTC.

The chain uses TRBV10-2 and TRBJ1-5, with D maybe TRBD1 (5 bases). Trimming took 2 bases from V and 8 from J, leaving 16 bases between them. CDR1 and CDR2 from the germline V gene are WSHSY and SAAADI. This CDR3 region has 15 residues. Here the CDR3 reads CASSEAVGVREPQHF. DNA of the CDR3: TGCGCCAGCAGTGAGGCCGTGGGGGTAAGGGAGCCCCAGCATTTT.

The chain uses TRBV29-1 and TRBJ2-7, with D hard to call. Trimming removed 6 bases from V and 4 bases from J, with 19 bases in between. The CDR3 loop spans 14 amino acids. Germline V lookup: CDR1 SQVTM, CDR2 ANQGSEA. This CDR3 reads CSVDAVLRLYEQYF. In nucleotides, the CDR3 is TGCAGCGTGGACGCAGTTCTACGGCTGTACGAGCAGTACTTC.

This clonotype was picked up a small number of times. This sequence joins TRBV12-3 or TRBV12-4 and TRBJ1-1, with D uncertain. The V end lost 6 bases, the J end lost 3 bases, and 8 bases lay between the germline ends. This CDR3 has 12 amino acids. The CDR3: CASRISDTEAFF. CDR3 bases: TGTGCCAGCAGAATAAGTGACACTGAAGCTTTCTTT.

There are a few counts of this clonotype. The V and J genes are TRBV2 and TRBJ1-5, with 7 bases that match TRBD1. Germline V gene data show CDR1 as SNHLY and CDR2 as FYNNEI. V lost 6 bases and J lost 0; bases outside the gene matches: 5. The CDR3 consists of 15 residues. The CDR3 DNA sequence: TGTGCCAGCAGAGAGACAGGGTATAGCAATCAGCCCCAGCATTTT. This gives the protein CASRETGYSNQPQHF.

The sample holds many counts of this clonotype. The V call is TRBV28, the J call TRBJ2-5; D remains unclear. The germline V gene has CDR1 MDHEN and CDR2 SYDVKM. Trimming removed 6 bases from V and 5 bases from J, with 22 bases in between. The CDR3 extends over 16 amino acids. The CDR3: CASSLGLVIYRETQYF. CDR3 in DNA: TGTGCCAGCAGCCTGGGCTTGGTCATCTATAGGGAGACCCAGTACTTC.

The genes are TRBV2 and TRBJ1-1; no clear D. Germline loops: CDR1 SNHLY, CDR2 FYNNEI. This CDR3 is built from 12 residues. With 7 bases removed from V and 5 bases from J, the gap between germline ends came to 11 bases. In nucleotides, the CDR3 is TGTGCCAGCACGGGAGAGTCGACTGAAGCTTTCTTT. This gives the protein CASTGESTEAFF.

J is TRBJ1-5 and V is TRBV6-1, with 10 bases aligning to TRBD1. This CDR3 spans 13 amino acids. The trim removed 9 bases at V and 5 bases at J, leaving 4 bases unmatched. In germline, CDR1 is MNHNS, CDR2 SASEGT. The CDR3 DNA sequence: TGTGCCAGTCAGGGACAGGGGTATCAGCCCCAGCATTTT. Amino acids: CASQGQGYQPQHF.

The CDR3, as DNA: TGTGCCTGGAGTAGCAGTCGTAGGGCCAACGTCCTGACTTTC. Protein product: CAWSSSRRANVLTF. The chain links TRBV30 to TRBJ2-6; D unclear. The V and J ends lost 2 bases and 5 bases respectively, with 10 bases between them. The CDR3 sequence is 14 residues long. The germline CDR1 and CDR2 sequences are GTSNPN and SVGIG (reference sequence).

The V call is TRBV27, the J call TRBJ1-2, with TRBD1 matching over 9 bases. Looked up from germline, CDR1 is MNHEY and CDR2 is SMNVEV (reference sequence). The ends lost 0 bases at V and 6 bases at J; junction bases unmatched: 8. The CDR3 loop spans 16 amino acids. CDR3 loop: CASSLSISGTGNGYTF. The CDR3 nucleotides are TGTGCCAGCAGTTTATCGATTAGTGGGACAGGGAATGGCTACACCTTC.

The chain combines TRBV30 with TRBJ1-5; D is ambiguous. CDR1 GTSNPN and CDR2 SVGIG come from the germline V gene (reference sequence). The CDR3 is 13 residues long. The V and J ends lost 1 base and 6 bases respectively, with 10 bases between them. The CDR3 spells CAWSAGPFQPQHF. CDR3 sequence (DNA): TGTGCCTGGAGTGCTGGGCCCTTTCAGCCCCAGCATTTT.

This clonotype came up a few times. This chain joins TRBV6-1 and TRBJ1-5; 8 bases line up with TRBD1. This CDR3 contains 17 residues. Unmatched junction bases numbered 10, after V lost 6 bases and J lost 0 bases. Germline V gene lookup returns CDR1 MNHNS and CDR2 SASEGT. For the CDR3, the DNA is TGTGCCAGCAGGGTGACAGGGGACCTTTATAGCAATCAGCCCCAGCATTTT. The encoded protein is CASRVTGDLYSNQPQHF.

This clonotype has only one observation. A clone one base away is much larger, so this may be a read error. Written as DNA, the CDR3 is TGTGTCAGCAGGAAGGGACAGTACCAAGAGACCCAGTACTTC. This sequence encodes CVSRKGQYQETQYF. The rearrangement uses TRBV11-2 and TRBJ2-5, with 7 positions matching TRBD1. Germline V gene lookup returns CDR1 SGHAT and CDR2 FQNNGV. CDR3 length: 14 residues. The whole variable domain, remainder taken from reference TRBV11-2 and TRBJ2-5, is EAGVAQSPRYKIIEKRQSVAFWCNPISGHATLYWYQQILGQGPKLLIQFQNNGVVDDSQLPKDRFSAERLKGVDSTLKIQPAKLEDSAVYLCVSRKGQYQETQYFGPGTRLLVL.

This clonotype came up many times. V usage is TRBV5-1 and J usage is TRBJ1-1; 7 bases agree with TRBD1. CDR3 length: 15 amino acids. Losses at the gene ends were 0 bases for V and 1 base for J; bases not matched to a gene: 3. Germline lookup yields CDR1 SGHRS and CDR2 YFSETQ. CDR3 DNA sequence: TGCGCCAGCAGCTTGGGGGACAGACGGAACACTGAAGCTTTCTTT. Its translation: CASSLGDRRNTEAFF.